Listed here is a single T cell receptor (beta chain). This sample stems from a study of cytomegalovirus exposure and HLA in healthy donors. Both 60 Vbeta primers and 13 Jbeta primers went into the PCR. The table came from immunoSEQ multiplex PCR; TCRdb's copy has only in-frame clones and leaves some out. Of 100,000 or so clones listed, approximately 80% were seen once; the top ten hold roughly 5.6%. Germline CDR1 reads LNHDA; CDR2 reads SQIVND (reference sequence). The V gene lost 1 base and the J gene lost 6 bases, with 12 bases spanning the gap. This CDR3 is built from 15 residues. The donors comprised healthy bone marrow donors.

The TCR comes from a female donor in good health and CMV-seropositive. J is TRBJ2-2 and V is TRBV19; a possible D gene is TRBD2 (5 bases). Material: PBMCs. The CDR3 DNA reads TGTGCCAGTAGTATAGGAGGGAGTGGTGCCGGGGAGCTGTTTTTT. Its translation is CASSIGGSGAGELFF.